This T cell receptor beta chain originates from a study of metastatic and nonmetastatic thyroid tumors. The length of the CDR3 is 11 residues. The germline gives CDR1 SGHTA, CDR2 FQGNSA. Trimming shortened V by 4 bases and J by 12 bases, and 10 bases separated the two germline ends. Under the authors' procedure: CDR3 differences across clinicopathological groups were used to build a distant-metastasis classifier for papillary thyroid cancer. TCRdb re-processed the PCR reads through MiXCR. The V and J calls and clone size come from TCRdb's table, not from the authors' own analysis. This sample yields thousands of clones, of which roughly a third are seen a single time; 27% belongs to the top ten. Ten or more counts support this clone. This clone may be a read error of a much larger clone one base away. Thyroid surgery had not been preceded by any treatment in any patient.

The genes are TRBV7-2 and TRBJ2-1; a weak D match, TRBD2 (5 bases). The sequence was obtained from a female donor with papillary thyroid cancer or a benign thyroid nodule (not recorded which). Some clones in this sample may be carry-over from other donors' samples. Sequencing was carried out using adjacent normal tissue. CDR3 region: CASSSDAGQFF. CDR3 DNA: TGTGCCAGCAGCTCGGACGCGGGGCAGTTCTTC.